Listed here is a single TCR beta chain. The CDR3 has 14 amino acids. The V end was cut by 6 bases, the J end by 6 bases, with 17 bases between. Germline assignment: CDR1 MNHEY and CDR2 SVGAGI. The sample is drawn from a study of shared clonotypes between healthy human individuals. Overall study: Aged between 18 and 49, the donors were two women and three men.

The assay used deep level. Genomic DNA from each subset was divided evenly over several immunoSEQ plates. Replicate sorted-subset PCRs were loaded with around 220 ng DNA, 30,000 to 35,000 T cell genomes. Repertoires were generated with immunoSEQ multiplex PCR, while TCRdb's copy carries only in-frame clones and drops some. The data hold 1.5 million to 2.5 million clones, with roughly 95% observed a single time. Selected positively for CCR7 and CD45RO-negative, naive CD8 cells excluded terminally differentiated effector memory CD45RA+ cells. The chain couples TRBV6-5 to TRBJ1-2, with TRBD1 as a possible D gene (5 bases). Sequenced sample: naive CD8+ T cells sorted from blood. The TCR comes from a man younger than 30 in good health. Here the CDR3 DNA reads TGTGCCAGCAGATCGGGGACCGCCTCTCATGGCTACACCTTC. This encodes CASRSGTASHGYTF.